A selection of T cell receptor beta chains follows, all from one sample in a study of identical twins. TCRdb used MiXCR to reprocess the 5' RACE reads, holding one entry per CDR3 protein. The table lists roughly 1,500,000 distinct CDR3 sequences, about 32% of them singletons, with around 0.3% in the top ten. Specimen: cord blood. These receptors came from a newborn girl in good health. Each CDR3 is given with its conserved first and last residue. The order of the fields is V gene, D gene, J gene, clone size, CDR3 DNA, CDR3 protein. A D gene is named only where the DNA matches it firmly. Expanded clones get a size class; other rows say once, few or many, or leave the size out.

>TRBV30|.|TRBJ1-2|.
TGTGCCTGGAACCCCAGGGATATCTATGGCTACACCTTC
CAWNPRDIYGYTF
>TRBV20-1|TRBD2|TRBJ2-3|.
TGCAGTGCTCCCCACCCGGGACTAGCTCCAGATACGCAGTATTTT
CSAPHPGLAPDTQYF
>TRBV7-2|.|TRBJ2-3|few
TGTGCCAGCAGCCGGACAGATTATAGCACAGATACGCAGTATTTT
CASSRTDYSTDTQYF
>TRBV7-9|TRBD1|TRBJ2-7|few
TGTGCCAGCAGCTTAACAACAGGGGGCGAGCAGTACTTC
CASSLTTGGEQYF
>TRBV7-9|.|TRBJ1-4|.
TGTGCCAGCAGCTTTGGACCGAACCCGAATGAAAGACTGTTTTTT
CASSFGPNPNERLFF
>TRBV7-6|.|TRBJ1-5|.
TGTGCCAGCTCGAGGGGGGCAAATAGCAATCAGCCCCAGCATTTT
CASSRGANSNQPQHF
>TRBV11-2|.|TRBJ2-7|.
TGTGCCAGCAGCTTACACAGGGATTCCTACGAGCAGTACTTC
CASSLHRDSYEQYF
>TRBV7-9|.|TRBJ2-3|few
TGTGCCAGCAGCGTCACAGGGTACGGCACAGATACGCAGTATTTT
CASSVTGYGTDTQYF
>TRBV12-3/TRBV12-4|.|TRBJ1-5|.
TGTGCCAGCAGTTTCGGTGGGGGATTTAGCAATCAGCCCCAGCATTTT
CASSFGGGFSNQPQHF
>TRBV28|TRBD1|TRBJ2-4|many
TGTGCCAGCAGTACTCCGACAGGGAGCAAAAACATTCAGTACTTC
CASSTPTGSKNIQYF
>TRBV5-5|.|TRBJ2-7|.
TGTGCCAGCAGCTTGGCGGGTTCAGCCGACTACGAGCAGTACTTC
CASSLAGSADYEQYF
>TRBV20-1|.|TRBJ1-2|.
TGCAGTGCTAGCCTTGGGGCGGAGGGGGCTAACTATGGCTACACCTTC
CSASLGAEGANYGYTF
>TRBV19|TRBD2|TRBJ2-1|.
TGTGCCAGTACCCTCTTGCGGGAGCGGTACAATGAGCAGTTCTTC
CASTLLRERYNEQFF
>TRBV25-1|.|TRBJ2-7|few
TGTGCCAGCGGACTCACAGGGTACGAGCAGTACTTC
CASGLTGYEQYF
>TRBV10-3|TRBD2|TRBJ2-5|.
TGTGCCATCAGTGAGGGACTAGCCCGAAAGGAGACCCAGTACTTC
CAISEGLARKETQYF
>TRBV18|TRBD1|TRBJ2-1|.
TGTGCCAGCTCACCCGGACAGGGGGCGCGGAATGAGCAGTTCTTC
CASSPGQGARNEQFF
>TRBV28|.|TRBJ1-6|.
TGTGCCAGCATCGTTTCTCGCTCCTATAATTCACCCCTCCACTTT
CASIVSRSYNSPLHF
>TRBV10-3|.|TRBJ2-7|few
TGTGCCATCAGTGGGACTGAAGTCGACGAGCAGTACTTC
CAISGTEVDEQYF
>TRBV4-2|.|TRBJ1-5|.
TGTGCCAGCAGCCCAAATTTCGTGTACCTTAGCAATCAGCCCCAGCATTTT
CASSPNFVYLSNQPQHF
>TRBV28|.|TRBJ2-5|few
TGTGCCAGCAGTTTACTGGGGGCCGGTGAGACCCAGTACTTC
CASSLLGAGETQYF
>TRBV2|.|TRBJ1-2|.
TGTGCCAGCAGTGAAACAGAGTTCTATGGCTACACCTTC
CASSETEFYGYTF
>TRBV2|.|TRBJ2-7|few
TGTGCCAGCATTCGCTACGAGCAGTACTTC
CASIRYEQYF
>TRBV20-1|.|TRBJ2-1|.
TGCAGTGCTAGACCCTTGGTCCACAATGAGCAGTTCTTC
CSARPLVHNEQFF
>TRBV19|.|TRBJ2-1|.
TGTGCCAGTAGAGACCGGGACCGTATGAGAGATGAGCAGTTCTTC
CASRDRDRMRDEQFF
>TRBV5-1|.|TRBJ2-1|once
TGCGCCAGCAGCTTCGGGGACGTGAGCTCCTACAATGAGCAGTTCTTC
CASSFGDVSSYNEQFF
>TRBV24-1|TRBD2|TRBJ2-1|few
TGTGCCACCAGTGACGGTATACTAGCGGGAGTGTTAAATGAGCAGTTCTTC
CATSDGILAGVLNEQFF
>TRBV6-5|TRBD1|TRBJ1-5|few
TGTGCCAGCAGTTACTCCGGGACAGGGGGCGATCAGCCCCAGCATTTT
CASSYSGTGGDQPQHF
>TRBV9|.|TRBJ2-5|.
TGTGCCAGCAGCGTAGCGGCGCATACGTACCAAGAGACCCAGTACTTC
CASSVAAHTYQETQYF
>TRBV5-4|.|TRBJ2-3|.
TGTGCCAGCACCTTGGGGGGGGGCAGTACAGATACGCAGTATTTT
CASTLGGGSTDTQYF
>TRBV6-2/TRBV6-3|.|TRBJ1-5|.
TGTGCCAGCCCGGACACGTTCAATCAGCCCCAGCATTTT
CASPDTFNQPQHF
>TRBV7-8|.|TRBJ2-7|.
TGTGCCAGCAGCTTAGTGGTTCAAAACTACGAGCAGTACTTC
CASSLVVQNYEQYF
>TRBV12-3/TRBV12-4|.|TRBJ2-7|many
TGTGCCAGCAGTTTTCGAAGCTACGAGCAGTACTTC
CASSFRSYEQYF
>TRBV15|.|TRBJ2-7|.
TGTGCCACCAGACCCGGAATGGAGTACAATGAGCAGTACTTC
CATRPGMEYNEQYF
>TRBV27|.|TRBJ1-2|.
TGTGCCAGCAGTTTAGGGCCAGGGAACGGCTACACCTTC
CASSLGPGNGYTF
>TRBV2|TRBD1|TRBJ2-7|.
TGTGCCAGCAGGGGTTTAAGGGGGCGTTACGAGCAGTACTTC
CASRGLRGRYEQYF
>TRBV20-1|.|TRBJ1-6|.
TGCAGTGCTAGAGCCGACAGTAATTCACCCCTCCACTTT
CSARADSNSPLHF
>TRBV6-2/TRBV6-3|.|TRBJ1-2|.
TGTGCCAGCAGTACCTGGACGGAGAGCCTAAATGGCTACACCTTC
CASSTWTESLNGYTF
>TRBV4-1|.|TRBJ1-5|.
TGCGCCAGCAGCCAAGTCCCCGGTTTCAATCAGCCCCAGCATTTT
CASSQVPGFNQPQHF
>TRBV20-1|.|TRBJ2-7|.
TGCAGCGCGCAGAACACAGGGACCGGTTACGAGCAGTACTTC
CSAQNTGTGYEQYF
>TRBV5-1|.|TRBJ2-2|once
TGCGCCAGCAGCTCAACACGAGACACCGGGGAGCTGTTTTTT
CASSSTRDTGELFF
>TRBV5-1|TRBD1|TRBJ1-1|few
TGCGCCAGCAGCCACCGTACCGGGACAGGGAAAAGAACTGAAGCTTTCTTT
CASSHRTGTGKRTEAFF
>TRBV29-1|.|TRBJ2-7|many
TGCAGCGTTGAAGTTCAGGAGGGCTACGAGCAGTACTTC
CSVEVQEGYEQYF
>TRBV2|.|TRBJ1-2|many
TGTGCCAGCAGTGAATTAGTTGGGAGTAACTATGGCTACACCTTC
CASSELVGSNYGYTF
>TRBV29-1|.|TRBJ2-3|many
TGCAGCGTGGGACACTCCACAGATACGCAGTATTTT
CSVGHSTDTQYF
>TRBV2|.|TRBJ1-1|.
TGTGCCAGCAGATTCGACAGGCAGAACACTGAAGCTTTCTTT
CASRFDRQNTEAFF
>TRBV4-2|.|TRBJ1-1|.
TGTGCCAGCAGCCAAGACGGGCTGGAAGCTTTCTTT
CASSQDGLEAFF